Presented here are 18 T cell receptor beta chains from one specimen sequenced in a study of response to subunit inactivated influenza vaccine (dated by TCRdb to between 2018 and 2020). Library preparation employed RT-PCR. Reads for this sample came from an Illumina HiSeq 2500. The public reads were reanalyzed by TCRdb: fastp trimming at Q25, MiXCR alignment, in-frame beta chains only. Every distinct CDR3 protein forms one entry, paired with its most common genes and DNA. A total of a few hundred thousand distinct CDR3 sequences appear in this sample, approximately 7.7% of them only once. The ten largest clones capture around 13% of the sample. Sequences were derived from PBMCs from blood, sampled 23 to 25 months after vaccination. The origin of the receptors is a man aged 50-75 years who received an inactivated influenza vaccine. Donor details come from another sample of the same person, matched by shared clones.

This clonotype was counted many times. CDR3 protein: CASSPNSPGAGNQPQHF. CDR3 sequence (DNA): TGTGCCAGCTCACCAAATTCCCCGGGGGCGGGCAATCAGCCCCAGCATTTT. The chain links TRBV18 to TRBJ1-5; D perhaps matches TRBD1 (6 bases). The CDR3 is 17 residues long. The V end lost 2 bases, the J end lost 2 bases, and 16 bases lay between the germline ends. CDR1 and CDR2 (germline): KGHSH, LQKENI.

This clonotype was observed a handful of times. This sequence joins TRBV20-1 and TRBJ1-1; D gene uncertain. V lost 7 bases to trimming and J lost 8 bases, with 20 bases between them. CDR3 size: 13 residues. Germline assignment: CDR1 DFQATT and CDR2 SNEGSKA (reference sequence). The CDR3 coding sequence is TGCAGTGTTTTTTCCATTCTCCGCTTAGAAGCTTTCTTT. Translation: CSVFSILRLEAFF.

This clonotype was seen a handful of times. The V call is TRBV12-3 or TRBV12-4, the J call TRBJ2-7; the D gene is possibly TRBD2 (6 bases). Between the trimmed V and J ends, which lost 2 bases and 5 bases, there was a span of 10 bases. The CDR3 has 13 residues. The CDR3 spells CASSLWEENEQYF. In DNA form, the CDR3 reads TGTGCCAGCAGTTTATGGGAGGAGAACGAGCAGTACTTC.

This clonotype turned up a few times. The genes are TRBV6-1 and TRBJ2-2; D uncertain. Trimming pared 7 bases from V and 5 bases from J, leaving 17 bases between. Looked up from germline, CDR1 is MNHNS and CDR2 is SASEGT. This CDR3 contains 15 residues. CDR3 residues: CASTSGGVSTGELFF. The CDR3 nucleotides are TGTGCCAGCACCTCCGGTGGCGTTAGTACCGGGGAGCTGTTTTTT.

The chain uses TRBV6-2 or TRBV6-3 and TRBJ2-3, with a possible D match to TRBD2 (5 bases). Looked up from germline, CDR1 is MNHEY and CDR2 is SVGEGT. The CDR3 runs to 15 residues. The V and J ends lost 5 bases and 5 bases respectively, with 17 bases between them. The CDR3 sequence: CASSPRTLEGDTQYF. Here the CDR3 DNA reads TGTGCCAGCAGTCCCCGGACCCTTGAGGGAGATACGCAGTATTTT.

The chain is built from TRBV5-5 and TRBJ2-3, with 11 nucleotides matching TRBD2. The CDR3 covers 16 residues. The junction had 6 bases not matched to a gene; V was cut back by 1 base and J by 5 bases. Germline CDR1 reads SGHKS; CDR2 reads YYEKEE (reference sequence). The CDR3 loop is CASSLLTSGTRDTQYF. The CDR3 bases are TGTGCCAGCAGCTTGTTGACTAGCGGGACCCGAGATACGCAGTATTTT.

This clonotype has more than one count but fewer than ten. The chain combines TRBV11-3 with TRBJ2-1; a weak D match, TRBD1 (6 bases). Germline V gene data show CDR1 as SGHNT and CDR2 as YENEEA. This CDR3 comprises 15 residues. Trimming pared 4 bases from V and 3 bases from J, leaving 13 bases between. The CDR3: CASSSEDSFYNEQFF. CDR3 bases: TGTGCCAGCAGCTCAGAGGACAGTTTCTACAATGAGCAGTTCTTC.

This clonotype appeared a few times. The gene calls are TRBV11-2 and TRBJ2-3; 9 positions match TRBD1. Trimming took 0 bases from V and 2 from J; bases not matched to a gene: 18. The CDR3 sequence is 21 residues long. Germline V gene sequence: CDR1 SGHAT, CDR2 FQNNGV. The CDR3 loop is CASSLDSWDRAKLPLTDTQYF. CDR3 nucleotides: TGTGCCAGCAGCTTAGATTCGTGGGACAGGGCGAAACTTCCCCTCACAGATACGCAGTATTTT.

The gene calls are TRBV5-1 and TRBJ2-7, with D perhaps TRBD2 (5 bases). Looked up from germline, CDR1 is SGHRS and CDR2 is YFSETQ. CDR3 length equals 17 residues. Trimming pared 0 bases from V and 2 bases from J, leaving 18 bases between. The CDR3 protein is CASSLAFWTDITYEQYF. The CDR3 region has the DNA TGCGCCAGCAGCTTGGCCTTTTGGACTGATATTACCTACGAGCAGTACTTC.

This clonotype occurred a few times. The chain employs TRBV12-3 or TRBV12-4 and TRBJ1-5; D is unclear. V was cut by 5 bases and J by 11 bases, with 10 bases left in between. The CDR3 runs to 11 residues. In nucleotides, the CDR3 is TGTGCCAGCAGTCTGTTTTCGGCCCAGCATTTT. Its translation is CASSLFSAQHF.

This clonotype was observed many times. This chain connects TRBV7-2 to TRBJ1-2; D unresolved. Germline-derived CDR1 and CDR2 are SGHTA and FQGNSA. V dropped 4 bases and J dropped 0 bases, with 15 bases sitting between them. The CDR3 spans 16 residues. The DNA of the CDR3 is TGTGCCAGCAGCTCCCCCCAGCGGGTAGCTAACTATGGCTACACCTTC. It codes for CASSSPQRVANYGYTF.

The sample holds a few counts of this clonotype. The DNA for the CDR3 is TGTGCCAGCAGCTTACCCACTATTTTCGAGCAGTACTTC. The encoded protein is CASSLPTIFEQYF. The J gene is TRBJ2-7, the V gene TRBV7-2; the D is unclear. The V end was cut by 2 bases, the J end by 6 bases, with 11 bases between. The CDR3 sequence is 13 residues long. Germline V gene lookup returns CDR1 SGHTA and CDR2 FQGNSA.

Points on this clonotype: The junction departs from the called germline gene at one end, perhaps through a read error. V is TRBV20-1 and J is TRBJ2-7; D is tentatively TRBD1 or TRBD2 (9 bases each). The germline V gene encodes CDR1 DFQATT and CDR2 SNEGSKA (reference sequence). The CDR3 covers 13 residues. The CDR3 protein is CGASGTGLTEQYF. Written as DNA, the CDR3 is TGCGGTGCTAGCGGGACAGGGTTAACCGAGCAGTACTTC.

The rearrangement joins TRBV29-1 to TRBJ2-2, with no clear D. The germline CDR1 and CDR2 sequences are SQVTM and ANQGSEA. The germline V and J ends were trimmed by 4 bases and 9 bases, with 18 bases remaining between them. This CDR3 is 14 amino acids long. In DNA form, the CDR3 reads TGCAGCGTTGGCCCAGGCGGCGGCGGCCGGGAGCTGTTTTTT. Protein product: CSVGPGGGGRELFF.

This clonotype was observed many times. The CDR3 loop reads CASSVSNQPQHF. DNA for the CDR3: TGTGCCAGTAGCGTAAGCAATCAGCCCCAGCATTTT. The gene calls are TRBV19 and TRBJ1-5; no reliable D call. The CDR3 sequence is 12 residues long. Germline V gene sequence: CDR1 LNHDA, CDR2 SQIVND (reference sequence). Deletions cut 6 bases from V and 1 base from J, with 4 bases between.

This clonotype came up a few times. The chain has TRBV12-3 or TRBV12-4 and TRBJ2-3; D tentatively reads TRBD1 or TRBD2 (5 bases each). The CDR3 loop spans 14 amino acids. V dropped 7 bases and J dropped 5 bases, with 16 bases sitting between them. In DNA form, the CDR3 reads TGTGCCAGCAATAGACGGGGCCCGGGAGATACGCAGTATTTT. Protein: CASNRRGPGDTQYF.

The sample holds a few counts of this clonotype. This rearrangement joins TRBV28 to TRBJ2-3; TRBD1 is a possible D gene (6 bases). The CDR3 contains 15 residues. Germline values: CDR1 MDHEN, CDR2 SYDVKM. V lost 2 bases to trimming and J lost 2 bases, with 11 bases between them. CDR3 in amino acids: CASSLVRGATDTQYF. In DNA form, the CDR3 reads TGTGCCAGCAGTTTAGTCAGGGGAGCCACAGATACGCAGTATTTT.

This clonotype showed up just a few times. The chain joins TRBV7-9 to TRBJ1-5, with unresolved D. CDR3 length: 14 residues. With 5 bases removed from V and 4 bases from J, the gap between germline ends came to 12 bases. From germline, CDR1 is SEHNR and CDR2 FQNEAQ (reference sequence). The DNA of the CDR3 is TGTGCCAGCAGCCGGGGTGTTGGAAATCAGCCCCAGCATTTT. Amino acids: CASSRGVGNQPQHF.